These T cell receptor beta chains were read from a single sample in a study of siplizumab effects on memory and regulatory T cells. These receptors' antigens are unknown. Clones were read by immunoSEQ multiplex PCR, and TCRdb kept only the in-frame ones, dropping some. The data show some 15,000 clones, with 49% seen just once and roughly 8.7% held by the top ten. Sequencing used CFSE-low (dividing) CD4+ T cells sorted from an allogeneic mixed lymphocyte reaction. The origin of the receptors is a human donor in good health; the cells came from an allogeneic mixed lymphocyte reaction. The CDR3 runs from the conserved cysteine through the conserved F or W. A D gene is named only where the DNA matches it firmly. The size field is filled for only some rows; it gives once, few, many or a size class.

.,TRBJ1-2,medium-sized,TRBV5-1,CASSSDGNYGYTF,TGCGCCAGCAGCTCGGACGGGAACTATGGCTACACCTTC
.,TRBJ1-2,.,TRBV2,CASSEDRNYGYTF,TGTGCCAGCAGTGAGGACAGAAACTATGGCTACACCTTC
TRBD1,TRBJ1-2,.,TRBV7-2,CASSFMPPQGADGYTF,TGTGCCAGCAGCTTTATGCCTCCCCAGGGGGCGGATGGCTACACCTTC
.,TRBJ1-2,.,TRBV6-5,CASSRTGTAKGYTF,TGTGCCAGCAGTAGAACCGGGACCGCGAAGGGCTACACCTTC
.,TRBJ2-7,.,TRBV5-1,CASSLGVTGRDEQYF,TGCGCCAGCAGCTTGGGTGTCACCGGTAGGGACGAGCAGTACTTC
TRBD1,TRBJ2-3,.,TRBV15,CATSRDRAADTQYF,TGTGCCACCAGCAGGGACAGGGCGGCAGATACGCAGTATTTT
.,TRBJ1-1,medium-sized,TRBV10-3,CAIRSTHTEAFF,TGTGCCATCAGGAGTACGCACACTGAAGCTTTCTTT
.,TRBJ1-2,few,TRBV18,CASSPQHGWTNYYGYTF,TGTGCCAGCTCACCACAGCACGGGTGGACTAACTATTATGGCTACACCTTC
TRBD2,TRBJ2-1,.,TRBV6-6,CASTHGLAGGPGEQFF,TGTGCCAGCACCCACGGGCTAGCGGGAGGGCCGGGTGAGCAGTTCTTC
TRBD1,TRBJ2-1,.,TRBV15,CATSRKRGTGGYNEQFF,TGTGCCACCAGCAGAAAACGCGGGACAGGGGGGTACAATGAGCAGTTCTTC
.,TRBJ1-2,few,TRBV11-1,CASSFGGGGYTF,TGTGCCAGCAGCTTCGGCGGAGGTGGCTACACCTTC
.,TRBJ2-7,few,TRBV18,CASSPPGREQYF,TGTGCCAGCTCACCCCCGGGGCGAGAGCAGTACTTC
.,TRBJ1-5,.,TRBV2,CASQGASNQPQHF,TGTGCCAGTCAGGGAGCGAGCAATCAGCCCCAGCATTTT
TRBD2,TRBJ2-5,.,TRBV9,CASSVAGGTETQYF,TGTGCCAGCAGCGTGGCCGGGGGGACAGAGACCCAGTACTTC
.,TRBJ1-2,.,TRBV6-6,CASSLAERDGYTF,TGTGCCAGCAGCCTGGCAGAAAGGGATGGCTACACCTTC
TRBD1,TRBJ2-7,.,TRBV4-2,CASSQGRQGASIEQYF,TGTGCCAGCAGCCAAGGTCGGCAGGGGGCGTCCATCGAGCAGTACTTC
.,TRBJ1-1,.,TRBV6-5,CASSPTDPATEAFF,TGTGCCAGCAGTCCTACAGACCCGGCCACTGAAGCTTTCTTT
.,TRBJ2-1,.,TRBV30,CALLTGAFNEQFF,TGTGCTCTACTGACAGGTGCCTTCAATGAGCAGTTCTTC
.,TRBJ2-3,medium-sized,TRBV9,CASSVAGTDTQYF,TGTGCCAGCAGCGTAGCAGGAACAGATACGCAGTATTTT
TRBD1,TRBJ2-2,.,TRBV6-5,CASKDRANTGELFF,TGTGCCAGCAAAGACAGGGCGAACACCGGGGAGCTGTTTTTT
.,TRBJ1-3,.,TRBV5-1,CASSLTGNSGNTIYF,TGCGCCAGCAGCTTAACAGGCAACTCTGGAAACACCATATATTTT
.,TRBJ2-2,few,TRBV9,CASSPTSAPANTGELFF,TGTGCCAGCAGCCCGACTAGTGCACCAGCGAACACCGGGGAGCTGTTTTTT
.,TRBJ1-2,.,TRBV5-1,CASSLQSRPYGYTF,TGCGCCAGCAGCTTACAATCCAGACCCTATGGCTACACCTTC
.,TRBJ1-1,.,TRBV2,CASSEVENTEAFF,TGTGCCAGCAGTGAAGTAGAGAACACTGAAGCTTTCTTT
TRBD2,TRBJ2-7,few,TRBV29-1,CSVALTSGSYEQYF,TGCAGCGTTGCACTGACTAGCGGGAGCTACGAGCAGTACTTC
.,TRBJ2-1,.,TRBV2,CASGLSQRSGEQFF,TGTGCCAGCGGTTTGAGCCAGAGGTCTGGTGAGCAGTTCTTC
TRBD2,TRBJ2-5,medium-sized,TRBV11-2,CASSPQGLAGQETQYF,TGTGCCAGCAGCCCCCAAGGACTAGCGGGACAAGAGACCCAGTACTTC
.,TRBJ1-1,.,TRBV11-1,CASSKEVKTEAFF,TGTGCCAGCAGCAAAGAAGTAAAGACAGAAGCTTTCTTT
.,TRBJ2-2,.,TRBV19,CASSINGGNTGELFF,TGTGCCAGTAGTATAAACGGGGGGAACACCGGGGAGCTGTTTTTT
TRBD1,TRBJ1-5,.,TRBV6-1,CASSDGTGQPQHF,TGTGCCAGCAGTGACGGGACAGGGCAGCCCCAGCATTTT
TRBD1,TRBJ2-5,once,TRBV29-1,CSVEGQGASETQYF,TGCAGCGTTGAAGGACAGGGGGCTTCGGAGACCCAGTACTTC
.,TRBJ1-6,.,TRBV6-1,CASRRVSPLHF,TGTGCCAGCAGAAGAGTTTCACCCCTCCACTTT
.,TRBJ2-1,.,TRBV14,CASSLSGVEQFF,TGTGCCAGCAGCCTTAGCGGAGTGGAGCAGTTCTTC
.,TRBJ2-1,.,TRBV6-1,CASSEGFRVNEQFF,TGTGCCAGCAGTGAGGGTTTTCGGGTCAATGAGCAGTTCTTC
TRBD1,TRBJ1-3,few,TRBV18,CASSSDRGNTIYF,TGTGCCAGCTCGTCGGACAGGGGAAACACCATATATTTT
TRBD2,TRBJ2-3,few,TRBV5-1,CASSFGTSGTTDTQYF,TGCGCCAGCAGCTTTGGGACTAGCGGGACCACAGATACGCAGTATTTT
.,TRBJ2-2,medium-sized,TRBV11-2,CASSLNTGELFF,TGTGCCAGCAGCTTAAACACCGGGGAGCTGTTTTTT
TRBD1,TRBJ1-1,.,TRBV7-2,CASSWEGQGAEAFF,TGTGCCAGCAGCTGGGAGGGGCAGGGGGCTGAAGCTTTCTTT
.,TRBJ2-1,few,TRBV18,CASSPNRNNEQFF,TGTGCCAGCTCACCCAACAGAAACAATGAGCAGTTCTTC
.,TRBJ2-3,.,TRBV6-5,CATSFDPYTDTQYF,TGTGCCACCAGCTTTGACCCCTACACAGATACGCAGTATTTT
.,TRBJ2-7,.,TRBV5-1,CASSLAGSYEQYF,TGCGCCAGCAGCTTGGCGGGATCCTACGAGCAGTACTTC
TRBD1,TRBJ1-1,few,TRBV11-1,CASSWEGQGAEAFF,TGTGCCAGCAGCTGGGAGGGGCAGGGGGCTGAAGCTTTCTTT
TRBD2,TRBJ2-7,few,TRBV10-3,CAISVTSGGAYEQYF,TGTGCCATCAGTGTAACTAGCGGGGGGGCCTACGAGCAGTACTTC
.,TRBJ1-2,once,TRBV6-6,CASRKGTSYGYTF,TGTGCCAGCAGGAAAGGGACATCCTATGGCTACACCTTC
.,TRBJ1-3,.,TRBV28,CASSLAGNTIYF,TGTGCCAGCAGTTTGGCTGGAAACACCATATATTTT
TRBD1,TRBJ1-6,medium-sized,TRBV18,CASSPGTAGAPLHF,TGTGCCAGCTCACCTGGGACAGCGGGAGCACCCCTCCACTTT
.,TRBJ1-2,few,TRBV11-2,CASSLDVSDYGYTF,TGTGCCAGCAGCTTAGATGTCAGTGACTATGGCTACACCTTC
.,TRBJ2-5,.,TRBV7-2,CASSPQGLAEETQYF,TGTGCCAGCAGCCCCCAGGGGCTAGCGGAAGAGACCCAGTACTTC
TRBD1,TRBJ2-5,.,TRBV14,CASSQATGGFQETQYF,TGTGCCAGCAGCCAAGCGACAGGGGGCTTCCAAGAGACCCAGTACTTC
.,TRBJ1-2,.,TRBV13,CASSLAHPSGYGYTF,TGTGCCAGCAGCTTAGCCCACCCATCAGGCTATGGCTACACCTTC
.,TRBJ1-2,medium-sized,TRBV19,CASNNTGTNYGYTF,TGTGCCAGTAATAACACAGGGACTAACTATGGCTACACCTTC
.,TRBJ1-1,.,TRBV6-6,CASRTLSGGTEAFF,TGTGCCAGCAGAACCCTCTCGGGGGGCACTGAAGCTTTCTTT